One sample yielded the 29 T cell receptor beta chains listed below, sequenced in a study of T-cell memory formation after mild COVID-19. TCRdb itself ran the 5' RACE reads through MiXCR, one entry per CDR3 protein. Among 280,000 or so distinct CDR3 sequences listed, around 8% were seen once. Sequencing was done on a sample of PBMCs or a T cell subset sorted from them (not recorded which). Receptors originate from a man between 18 and 35 years old who had mild COVID-19 (a few samples of this study predate the infection). Cell type and time point are not known.

The J gene is TRBJ2-1, the V gene TRBV6-6, with D unresolved. Trimming stripped 2 bases from V and 5 bases from J, with 10 bases between. The CDR3 is 14 amino acids. CDR1 is MNHNY, CDR2 SVGAGI, per germline (reference sequence). The CDR3 coding sequence is TGTGCCAGCAGTTACCCGGATCTGGACAATGAGCAGTTCTTC. Protein product: CASSYPDLDNEQFF.

In this sample, this clonotype turned up a few times. The chain links TRBV27 to TRBJ2-3; the D call may be TRBD1 or TRBD2 (5 bases each). Trimming stripped 3 bases from V and 2 bases from J, with 15 bases between. Per the germline V gene, CDR1 is MNHEY and CDR2 is SMNVEV (reference sequence). The CDR3 loop spans 16 amino acids. For the CDR3, the DNA is TGTGCCAGCAGTTTGTTGACGGGGCCCCCCACAGATACGCAGTATTTT. The encoded protein is CASSLLTGPPTDTQYF.

This chain joins TRBV5-1 and TRBJ2-3; D remains unclear. The CDR3 runs to 16 residues. The germline V and J ends were trimmed by 1 base and 1 base, with 13 bases remaining between them. Germline CDR1 SGHRS, CDR2 YFSETQ. Written as DNA, the CDR3 is TGCGCCAGCAGCTTGAGGCTGGGATCGGGCACAGATACGCAGTATTTT. Translated: CASSLRLGSGTDTQYF.

The chain links TRBV12-3 or TRBV12-4 to TRBJ1-2; D possibly corresponds to TRBD1 (6 bases). This CDR3 is 16 amino acids long. The V gene lost 7 bases and the J gene lost 7 bases, with 25 bases spanning the gap. The CDR3 sequence: CASTHSNRAGIFGYTF. The CDR3 nucleotides read TGTGCCAGCACCCACTCAAACAGGGCTGGGATCTTTGGCTACACCTTC.

This chain connects TRBV7-9 to TRBJ1-1; D is undetermined. The CDR3 sequence is 13 residues long. The germline V and J ends were trimmed by 3 bases and 4 bases, with 9 bases remaining between them. Germline assignment: CDR1 SEHNR and CDR2 FQNEAQ (reference sequence). The CDR3 DNA is TGTGCCAGCAGCTTCGGGCCCCTCACTGAAGCTTTCTTT. Translating gives CASSFGPLTEAFF.

This clonotype turned up a few times. This chain links TRBV30 with TRBJ1-2, with unresolved D. The CDR3 extends over 13 amino acids. Looked up from germline, CDR1 is GTSNPN and CDR2 is SVGIG (reference sequence). V dropped 2 bases and J dropped 0 bases, with 7 bases sitting between them. CDR3: CAWSKGTNYGYTF. CDR3 coding DNA: TGTGCCTGGAGTAAAGGGACTAACTATGGCTACACCTTC.

This clonotype was counted between two and nine times. A read error may produce the germline difference seen at one junction end. The chain uses TRBV18 and TRBJ1-4; tentative D call: TRBD1 (5 bases). The CDR3 is 14 residues long. Looked up from germline, CDR1 is KGHSH and CDR2 is LQKENI. CDR3 coding DNA: TGTGCCAGCTCCCCACGACAGAATAATGAAAAACTGTTTTTT. Translated: CASSPRQNNEKLFF. Full variable domain (outside the CDR3, taken from reference TRBV18 and TRBJ1-4): NAGVMQNPRHLVRRRGQEARLRCSPMKGHSHVYWYRQLPEEGLKFMVYLQKENIIDESGMPKERFSAEFPKEGPSILRIQQVVRGDSAAYFCASSPRQNNEKLFFGSGTQLSVL.

The chain has TRBV6-5 and TRBJ2-5; 11 nucleotides agree with TRBD2. The V gene's germline CDR1 is MNHEY and CDR2 SVGAGI. The CDR3 length is 14 residues. V gave up 6 bases and J gave up 3 bases; unmatched junction bases: 3. CDR3 region: CASRELAGEETQYF. The CDR3 DNA follows: TGTGCCAGCAGGGAACTAGCGGGGGAAGAGACCCAGTACTTC.

This clonotype was found many times. V gene TRBV12-3 or TRBV12-4 combines with J gene TRBJ2-1, with TRBD1 matching 9 bases. The ends lost 6 bases at V and 0 bases at J; junction bases unmatched: 6. This CDR3 region has 16 residues. In nucleotides, the CDR3 is TGTGCCAGCAGAACCGGGACAGGGAGCTCCTACAATGAGCAGTTCTTC. As protein: CASRTGTGSSYNEQFF.

This clonotype was seen only a few times. The rearrangement links TRBV18 to TRBJ2-5, with D possibly being TRBD1 or TRBD2 (5 bases each). This CDR3 contains 14 residues. CDR1 is KGHSH, CDR2 LQKENI, per germline. The V gene lost 2 bases and the J gene lost 3 bases, with 10 bases spanning the gap. The CDR3 bases are TGTGCCAGCTCACCAAGGGACGGCAAAGAGACCCAGTACTTC. As protein: CASSPRDGKETQYF.

This sequence joins TRBV6-6 and TRBJ2-5; TRBD2 agrees at 10 bases. In germline, CDR1 is MNHNY, CDR2 SVGAGI (reference sequence). The CDR3 has 13 residues. Trimming removed 11 bases from V and 2 bases from J; junction bases left unmatched: 5. The CDR3 loop reads CACRTSGQETQYF. CDR3 sequence (DNA): TGTGCCTGCCGGACTAGCGGACAAGAGACCCAGTACTTC.

There are a few counts of this clonotype. The chain links TRBV19 to TRBJ1-5; the D is unclear. V was clipped by 3 bases and J by 1 base, with 10 bases between them. Germline V gene lookup returns CDR1 LNHDA and CDR2 SQIVND (reference sequence). This CDR3 spans 15 amino acids. The DNA of the CDR3 is TGTGCCAGTAGTATCGATGGGGTAAGCAATCAGCCCCAGCATTTT. Protein product: CASSIDGVSNQPQHF.

This clonotype came up a few times. The gene calls are TRBV11-2 and TRBJ2-3, with 8 bases matching TRBD2. Germline loops: CDR1 SGHAT, CDR2 FQNNGV. The CDR3 is 15 amino acids. The V and J ends lost 2 bases and 2 bases, in that order; junction bases with no gene match: 3. In DNA, the CDR3 is TGTGCCAGCAGCTTAATCGGGGGGGACACAGATACGCAGTATTTT. Translating gives CASSLIGGDTDTQYF.

This clonotype was seen only a few times. The chain links TRBV5-6 to TRBJ1-2, with unresolved D. V was pared by 0 bases and J by 6 bases, with 12 bases between. Germline V lookup: CDR1 SGHDT, CDR2 YYEEEE. The CDR3 is made up of 14 amino acids. This chain's CDR3 is CASSLEPGVHGYTF. CDR3 nucleotides: TGTGCCAGCAGCTTGGAGCCTGGGGTGCATGGCTACACCTTC. The full variable domain, in which reference TRBV5-6 and TRBJ1-2 provide the parts outside the CDR3, is DAGVTQSPTHLIKTRGQQVTLRCSPKSGHDTVSWYQQALGQGPQFIFQYYEEEERQRGNFPDRFSGHQFPNYSSELNVNALLLGDSALYLCASSLEPGVHGYTFGSGTRLTVV.

This rearrangement joins TRBV5-1 to TRBJ2-3; 7 bases are shared with TRBD1. With V trimmed by 4 bases and J by 6 bases, 11 bases remained unmatched. This CDR3 contains 15 residues. Germline lookup yields CDR1 SGHRS and CDR2 YFSETQ. The CDR3: CASSGGQLPPDTQYF. The CDR3 bases are TGCGCCAGCAGCGGGGGACAGCTACCACCGGATACGCAGTATTTT. The variable domain in full, with the rest retrieved from reference TRBV5-1 and TRBJ2-3, is KAGVTQTPRYLIKTRGQQVTLSCSPISGHRSVSWYQQTPGQGLQFLFEYFSETQRNKGNFPGRFSGRQFSNSRSEMNVSTLELGDSALYLCASSGGQLPPDTQYFGPGTRLTVL.

This clonotype was counted at least ten times. V usage is TRBV9 and J usage is TRBJ1-2; D not resolved. Germline CDR1 and CDR2: SGDLS and YYNGEE. This CDR3 has 15 residues. Trimming removed 0 bases at V and 4 bases at J, with 13 bases between. The CDR3 loop reads CASSVAEGSSYGYTF. CDR3 DNA: TGTGCCAGCAGCGTAGCGGAGGGTAGTTCCTATGGCTACACCTTC. The full variable domain, rest sourced from reference TRBV9 and TRBJ1-2, is DSGVTQTPKHLITATGQRVTLRCSPRSGDLSVYWYQQSLDQGLQFLIQYYNGEERAKGNILERFSAQQFPDLHSELNLSSLELGDSALYFCASSVAEGSSYGYTFGSGTRLTVV.

This clonotype was observed a few times. The genes are TRBV29-1 and TRBJ2-1; D unresolved. V gave up 4 bases and J gave up 6 bases, with 7 bases separating them. Germline CDR1 reads SQVTM; CDR2 reads ANQGSEA. There are 11 residues in the CDR3. CDR3 sequence reads: CSVAQSNEQFF. As DNA, the CDR3 is TGCAGCGTTGCACAGAGCAATGAGCAGTTCTTC.

The chain links TRBV12-3 or TRBV12-4 to TRBJ2-2; TRBD1 might be the D (6 bases). The CDR3 runs 14 residues. V was clipped by 7 bases and J by 7 bases, with 16 bases between them. CDR3: CASMGRGDNGELFF. In DNA, the CDR3 is TGTGCCAGCATGGGGAGAGGGGACAACGGGGAGCTGTTTTTT.

This clonotype came up many times. The gene calls are TRBV12-3 or TRBV12-4 and TRBJ2-5; D tentatively fits TRBD1 or TRBD2 (5 bases each). With 3 bases removed from V and 7 bases from J, the gap between germline ends came to 12 bases. The CDR3 spans 13 residues. This CDR3 reads CASSFTRGATQYF. The DNA for the CDR3 is TGTGCCAGCAGTTTCACTAGGGGTGCGACCCAGTACTTC.

There are many counts of this clonotype. The chain recombines TRBV20-1 with TRBJ1-1; maybe TRBD1 (5 bases). CDR3 size: 14 residues. From germline, CDR1 is DFQATT and CDR2 SNEGSKA (reference sequence). V lost 3 bases and J lost 3, with 14 bases in between. CDR3 sequence reads: CSARRGSPDTEAFF. In DNA form, the CDR3 reads TGCAGTGCTAGGCGGGGCTCCCCGGACACTGAAGCTTTCTTT.

The chain carries TRBV7-2 and TRBJ2-3; a weak D match, TRBD2 (6 bases). The CDR3 has 14 residues. Trimming stripped 3 bases from V and 4 bases from J, with 11 bases between. Germline V gene sequence: CDR1 SGHTA, CDR2 FQGNSA. CDR3 residues: CASSFSRDSDTQYF. Written as DNA, the CDR3 is TGTGCCAGCAGCTTTAGCAGGGACTCAGATACGCAGTATTTT. The full variable domain, its missing parts supplied by reference TRBV7-2 and TRBJ2-3, is GAGVSQSPSNKVTEKGKDVELRCDPISGHTALYWYRQSLGQGLEFLIYFQGNSAPDKSGLPSDRFSAERTGGSVSTLTIQRTQQEDSAVYLCASSFSRDSDTQYFGPGTRLTVL.

This clonotype was seen a few times. The chain combines TRBV5-1 with TRBJ1-1; 7 bases are a match to TRBD1. The length of the CDR3 is 15 residues. V gave up 3 bases and J gave up 1 base; unmatched junction bases: 6. Germline CDR1 reads SGHRS; CDR2 reads YFSETQ. DNA of the CDR3: TGCGCCAGCAGCTGGGGGGACAGTAAGAACACTGAAGCTTTCTTT. It specifies CASSWGDSKNTEAFF.

This clonotype was picked up many times. The V and J genes are TRBV4-2 and TRBJ2-3, with 13 bases that match TRBD2. CDR1 LGHNA and CDR2 YNFKEQ come from the germline V gene. This CDR3 is 17 amino acids long. V lost 1 base to trimming and J lost 5 bases; unmatched junction nucleotides: 6. The CDR3 DNA is TGTGCCAGCAGCCAAGGACTAGCGGGGGGATCCGGAGATACGCAGTATTTT. Translation: CASSQGLAGGSGDTQYF.

This clonotype was observed a few times. The chain employs TRBV7-6 and TRBJ1-1; D possibly corresponds to TRBD1 (6 bases). Deletions cut 6 bases from V and 0 bases from J, with 11 bases between. The CDR3 sequence is 14 residues long. The germline V gene encodes CDR1 SGHVS and CDR2 FNYEAQ. CDR3 sequence reads: CASRQGPLNTEAFF. The CDR3 bases are TGTGCCAGCAGGCAGGGGCCCTTGAACACTGAAGCTTTCTTT.

This clonotype appeared a few times. The gene calls are TRBV4-1 and TRBJ2-7, with TRBD1 matching 8 bases. Germline values: CDR1 MGHRA, CDR2 YSYEKL. V was clipped by 3 bases and J by 5 bases; unmatched bases: 3. The CDR3 is 13 residues long. CDR3 residues: CASSQSQGDEQYV. The CDR3 DNA reads TGCGCCAGCAGCCAGTCACAGGGGGACGAGCAGTACGTC.

This clonotype has just a few counts. The chain uses TRBV3-1 and TRBJ2-3; D not resolved. The germline V gene encodes CDR1 LGHDT and CDR2 YNNKEL (reference sequence). This CDR3 is built from 14 residues. The V end was cut by 5 bases, the J end by 4 bases, with 13 bases between. CDR3 residues: CASSDRAASDTQYF. The CDR3 DNA is TGTGCCAGCAGCGATCGGGCCGCTTCAGATACGCAGTATTTT.

This clonotype has a handful of counts. V and J are TRBV18 and TRBJ1-1; 7 nucleotides align to TRBD1. Germline CDR1 and CDR2: KGHSH and LQKENI. V trimming: 6 bases; J trimming: 11 bases; junction bases outside the gene matches: 9. This CDR3 has 12 amino acids. The DNA for the CDR3 is TGTGCCAGCTCCCCAGGACAGGCTCGGGCTTTCTTT. This translates into CASSPGQARAFF.

V usage is TRBV4-1 and J usage is TRBJ2-3; maybe TRBD1 (6 bases). This CDR3 is 14 amino acids long. Looked up from germline, CDR1 is MGHRA and CDR2 is YSYEKL. With 1 base removed from V and 1 base from J, the gap between germline ends came to 6 bases. The CDR3 nucleotides are TGCGCCAGCAGCCAAGGGACAGGCACAGATACGCAGTATTTT. Amino acids: CASSQGTGTDTQYF.

The sample holds a few counts of this clonotype. The chain carries TRBV6-6 and TRBJ2-7; 9 bases fit TRBD1. The V gene's germline CDR1 is MNHNY and CDR2 SVGAGI (reference sequence). After removal of 0 bases from V and 0 bases from J, the junction contained 3 bases not matched to a gene. The CDR3 has 16 residues. The CDR3 bases are TGTGCCAGCAGTTACTCCCGGGACAGGGTCTCCTACGAGCAGTACTTC. The encoded protein is CASSYSRDRVSYEQYF.